These 10 T cell receptor beta chains originate from one sample sequenced in a study of cytomegalovirus exposure and HLA in healthy donors. Primers included in the PCR were 60 Vbeta and 13 Jbeta primers. TCRdb's copy holds only in-frame clones and misses some; the assay was immunoSEQ multiplex PCR. The table has approximately 160,000 clones, approximately 77% seen once. The sequenced material came from PBMCs. The receptors here all came from a man aged 18 to 30 in good health and CMV-seronegative.

A single count supports this clone. CDR3 in amino acids: CASSPWASGRLMGIYEQYF. In DNA, the CDR3 is TGTGCCAGCAGCCCCTGGGCTAGCGGGAGGTTGATGGGGATCTACGAGCAGTACTTC. V is TRBV7-2 and J is TRBJ2-7, with 11 bases that match TRBD2. The V segment lost 5 bases and the J segment 3 bases; nucleotides outside the gene matches: 18. The CDR3 covers 19 residues. Germline V gives CDR1 SGHTA, CDR2 FQGNSA.

The CDR3 DNA is TGTGCCAGTAGGGAGGACAGGAGCAATCAGCCCCAGCATTTT. Its protein is CASREDRSNQPQHF. The rearrangement links TRBV19 to TRBJ1-5, with 7 bases identical to TRBD1. Unmatched junction bases numbered 3, after V lost 6 bases and J lost 1 base. The V gene's germline CDR1 is LNHDA and CDR2 SQIVND (reference sequence). This CDR3 is 14 amino acids long. The full variable domain, its missing parts supplied by reference TRBV19 and TRBJ1-5, is DGGITQSPKYLFRKEGQNVTLSCEQNLNHDAMYWYRQDPGQGLRLIYYSQIVNDFQKGDIAEGYSVSREKKESFPLTVTSAQKNPTAFYLCASREDRSNQPQHFGDGTRLSIL.

This rearrangement joins TRBV6-5 to TRBJ1-2; D unclear. Looked up from germline, CDR1 is MNHEY and CDR2 is SVGAGI. The CDR3 extends over 13 amino acids. Trimming removed 10 bases at V and 5 bases at J, with 17 bases between. The CDR3: CATRETLRYGYTF. CDR3 coding DNA: TGTGCCACGCGGGAGACTCTACGATATGGCTACACCTTC.

The chain is built from TRBV2 and TRBJ2-2; 8 bases fit TRBD1. Germline CDR1 reads SNHLY; CDR2 reads FYNNEI. V lost 1 base to trimming and J lost 1 base; unmatched junction nucleotides: 2. The CDR3 is 16 amino acids. CDR3 loop: CASSEVGQENTGELFF. Written as DNA, the CDR3 is TGTGCCAGCAGTGAAGTGGGACAGGAGAACACCGGGGAGCTGTTTTTT.

The CDR3 sequence is CASSQDLAGGQGDIQYF. The CDR3 DNA is TGCGCCAGCAGCCAAGATCTGGCAGGGGGACAGGGAGACATTCAGTACTTC. The chain links TRBV4-3 to TRBJ2-4, with 9 bases fitting TRBD1. The CDR3 extends over 17 amino acids. Germline V CDR1 and CDR2: LGHNA, YSLEER. The J segment lost 8 bases and the V segment lost 0 bases, leaving 11 bases of the junction unmatched.

The chain has TRBV18 and TRBJ1-1, with unresolved D. The ends were cut back, 4 bases at V and 1 base at J, with 16 bases in the middle. The CDR3 runs 16 residues. Germline lookup yields CDR1 KGHSH and CDR2 LQKENI. The CDR3 coding sequence is TGTGCCAGCTCACAGACCCAAGAGGGAACGAACACTGAAGCTTTCTTT. This sequence encodes CASSQTQEGTNTEAFF.

The chain joins TRBV2 to TRBJ1-1, with D unresolved. V was shortened by 7 bases and J by 4 bases, with 13 bases between the two germline ends. CDR3 size: 13 residues. CDR1 and CDR2 from the germline V gene are SNHLY and FYNNEI. The CDR3 coding sequence is TGTGCCAGCACCTCGGAGGGAGCCACTGAAGCTTTCTTT. Translating gives CASTSEGATEAFF.

This clone came up a few times. The chain uses TRBV9 and TRBJ1-2; 10 positions match TRBD1. CDR3 length equals 16 residues. Looked up from germline, CDR1 is SGDLS and CDR2 is YYNGEE. The ends lost 0 bases at V and 7 bases at J; junction bases unmatched: 9. The CDR3 region has the DNA TGTGCCAGCAGCGTAGCTAGGGACAGGGGAGGTGGTGGCTACACCTTC. Translation gives CASSVARDRGGGGYTF.

The chain joins TRBV19 to TRBJ1-1; D remains unclear. Per germline, CDR1 LNHDA and CDR2 SQIVND (reference sequence). The CDR3 is made up of 13 amino acids. Trimming removed 0 bases from V and 3 bases from J, with 5 bases in between. The chain's CDR3 is CASSIDQDTEAFF. The CDR3 DNA is TGTGCCAGTAGTATAGATCAGGACACTGAAGCTTTCTTT.

This chain connects TRBV9 to TRBJ2-7, with TRBD2 matching 8 bases. With V trimmed by 3 bases and J by 3 bases, 8 bases remained unmatched. The CDR3 extends over 15 amino acids. Germline CDR1 and CDR2: SGDLS and YYNGEE. CDR3 region: CASSAGAGELYEQYF. In nucleotides, the CDR3 is TGTGCCAGCAGCGCCGGAGCGGGAGAGCTCTACGAGCAGTACTTC.